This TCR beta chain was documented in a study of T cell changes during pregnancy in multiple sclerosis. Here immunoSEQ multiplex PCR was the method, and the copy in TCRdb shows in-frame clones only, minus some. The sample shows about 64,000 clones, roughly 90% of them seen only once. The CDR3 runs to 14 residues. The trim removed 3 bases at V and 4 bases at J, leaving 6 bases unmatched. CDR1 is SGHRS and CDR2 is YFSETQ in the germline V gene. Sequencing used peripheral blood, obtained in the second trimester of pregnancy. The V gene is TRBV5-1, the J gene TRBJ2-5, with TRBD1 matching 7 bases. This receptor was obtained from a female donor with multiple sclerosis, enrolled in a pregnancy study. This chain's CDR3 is CASSSKTGPETQYF. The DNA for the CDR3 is TGCGCCAGCAGCTCCAAGACAGGGCCAGAGACCCAGTACTTC.